The 30 T cell receptor beta chains presented below share a single source sample, sequenced in a study of blood T cell repertoires in COVID-19. The data were produced by immunoSEQ multiplex PCR, yet TCRdb's version contains in-frame clones alone and is incomplete. Of 85,000 to 90,000 clones listed, about 87% are singletons. The specimen was peripheral blood. The receptors were gathered from a human donor in a cohort sampled during active COVID-19.

This CDR3 reads CASSLPEGMGTEAFF. The DNA for the CDR3 is TGTGCCAGCAGCTTACCGGAGGGGATGGGCACTGAAGCTTTCTTT. The V gene is TRBV7-9, the J gene TRBJ1-1, with a possible D match to TRBD1 (5 bases). The germline V gene encodes CDR1 SEHNR and CDR2 FQNEAQ (reference sequence). Trimming pared 2 bases from V and 4 bases from J, leaving 14 bases between. CDR3 length: 15 residues.

The rearrangement links TRBV11-3 to TRBJ1-1; TRBD1 is a possible D gene (6 bases). V was pared by 5 bases and J by 0 bases, with 13 bases between. Germline-derived CDR1 and CDR2 are SGHNT and YENEEA. The CDR3 is made up of 15 amino acids. CDR3 in amino acids: CASSRGGQVNTEAFF. The DNA for the CDR3 is TGTGCCAGCAGCCGAGGGGGACAAGTGAACACTGAAGCTTTCTTT.

The chain couples TRBV12-3 or TRBV12-4 to TRBJ2-1; 7 bases are shared with TRBD1. CDR3 size: 13 residues. J gave up 8 bases and V 6 bases, and 7 bases lay outside the gene matches. CDR3 residues: CASSPDRAYEQFF. The CDR3 DNA sequence: TGTGCCAGCAGCCCTGACAGGGCGTATGAGCAGTTCTTC.

The chain links TRBV3-1 (or the pseudogene TRBV3-2) to TRBJ2-6; D unclear. The CDR3 length is 17 residues. Germline CDR1 and CDR2: LGHDT and YNNKEL (reference sequence). The ends were cut back, 1 base at V and 0 bases at J, with 10 bases in the middle. The CDR3, as DNA: TGTGCCAGCAGCCAAGGTGCAGGCCGCTCTGGGGCCAACGTCCTGACTTTC. It specifies CASSQGAGRSGANVLTF.

V usage is TRBV5-8 and J usage is TRBJ2-2, with 14 bases identical to TRBD2. CDR1 and CDR2 from the germline V gene are SGHTS and YDEGEE. After removal of 5 bases from V and 0 bases from J, the junction contained 6 bases not matched to a gene. The CDR3 has 18 residues. The CDR3 loop is CASRGTSGSLSNTGELFF. CDR3 nucleotides: TGTGCCAGCAGAGGGACTAGCGGGAGTCTTTCGAACACCGGGGAGCTGTTTTTT.

The table lists this clone with a count of one. The chain uses TRBV28 and TRBJ1-2; D perhaps matches TRBD1 (5 bases). V dropped 7 bases and J dropped 7 bases, with 16 bases sitting between them. Per the germline V gene, CDR1 is MDHEN and CDR2 is SYDVKM. The CDR3 length is 13 residues. The DNA for the CDR3 is TGTGCCAGCAACGCCCCAGGGATTGGTGGCTACACCTTC. Amino acid sequence: CASNAPGIGGYTF.

This chain joins TRBV7-3 and TRBJ1-1; TRBD1 agrees at 7 bases. V was pared by 3 bases and J by 7 bases, with 5 bases of the junction left unmatched. The CDR3 sequence is 13 residues long. Germline V CDR1 and CDR2: SGHTA, FQGTGA. The CDR3 nucleotides read TGTGCCAGCAGCTTGGGGACAGTGGGTGAAGCTTTCTTT. This gives the protein CASSLGTVGEAFF.

The chain recombines TRBV6-6 with TRBJ2-1, with D possibly matching TRBD1 (6 bases). CDR3 length equals 12 residues. Germline-derived CDR1 and CDR2 are MNHNY and SVGAGI (reference sequence). V was pared by 5 bases and J by 10 bases, with 12 bases between. The CDR3 sequence is CASSIGGREQFF. DNA of the CDR3: TGTGCCAGCAGTATAGGGGGTCGGGAGCAGTTCTTC.

Points on this clone: The junction departs from the called germline gene at one end, perhaps through a read error. The chain has TRBV27 and TRBJ2-7; 9 nucleotides agree with TRBD2. CDR3 length: 13 residues. CDR1 and CDR2 from the germline V gene are MNHEY and SMNVEV (reference sequence). CDR3 in DNA: TGTGCCAGCAGTTTATCCCCCGTAGCGGGAGAAGTGTTC. This codes for CASSLSPVAGEVF.

The chain carries TRBV28 and TRBJ2-7; 7 nucleotides match TRBD2. J lost 9 bases, V lost 6 bases, and 8 bases had no gene match. Looked up from germline, CDR1 is MDHEN and CDR2 is SYDVKM. The CDR3 is 12 residues long. The CDR3 is CASSPTSTLQYF. The DNA of the CDR3 is TGTGCCAGCAGCCCGACTAGCACTCTGCAGTACTTC.

CDR3 region: CASGVPGTAYEQYF. The CDR3 DNA sequence: TGTGCCAGCGGAGTTCCCGGGACAGCTTACGAGCAGTACTTC. V usage is TRBV28 and J usage is TRBJ2-7; 7 bases are a match to TRBD1. The germline V gene encodes CDR1 MDHEN and CDR2 SYDVKM. The V segment lost 8 bases and the J segment 4 bases; nucleotides outside the gene matches: 11. CDR3 length: 14 residues.

CDR3 bases: TGTGCCAGCAGCAGCCTCCTCAGGGGGCTCGGCTACCTTAGGGGAAACATTCAGTACTTC. Translation gives CASSSLLRGLGYLRGNIQYF. This chain links TRBV7-9 with TRBJ2-4; TRBD1 matches 8 bases. Trimming at V came to 5 bases and at J to 6 bases, leaving 24 bases not matched to a gene. Germline lookup yields CDR1 SEHNR and CDR2 FQNEAQ (reference sequence). This CDR3 comprises 20 residues. Filled out from reference TRBV7-9 and TRBJ2-4, the complete variable domain reads DTGVSQNPRHKITKRGQNVTFRCDPISEHNRLYWYRQTLGQGPEFLTYFQNEAQLEKSRLLSDRFSAERPKGSFSTLEIQRTEQGDSAMYLCASSSLLRGLGYLRGNIQYFGAGTRLSVL.

This chain joins TRBV9 and TRBJ2-7; tentatively, D is TRBD1 (6 bases). This CDR3 spans 17 amino acids. CDR1 and CDR2 from the germline V gene are SGDLS and YYNGEE. V was trimmed by 4 bases and J by 3 bases, leaving 23 bases between them. The CDR3 sequence is CASSPSRGRGQIYEQYF. CDR3 nucleotides: TGTGCCAGCAGCCCGTCCCGAGGGCGAGGACAGATCTACGAGCAGTACTTC. Using reference TRBV9 and TRBJ2-7 for the parts outside the CDR3, the full variable domain is DSGVTQTPKHLITATGQRVTLRCSPRSGDLSVYWYQQSLDQGLQFLIQYYNGEERAKGNILERFSAQQFPDLHSELNLSSLELGDSALYFCASSPSRGRGQIYEQYFGPGTRLTVT.

This clone has just a few counts. This chain uses TRBV4-1 with TRBJ2-2, with D possibly TRBD2 on 5 matching bases. This CDR3 region has 14 residues. V was pared by 1 base and J by 5 bases, with 8 bases between. Germline V gene data show CDR1 as MGHRA and CDR2 as YSYEKL. In DNA, the CDR3 is TGCGCCAGCAGCCAAGGCCTAGCAACCGGGGAGCTGTTTTTT. It codes for CASSQGLATGELFF.

The chain has TRBV27 and TRBJ1-1; 9 positions agree with TRBD1. The junction had 5 bases not matched to a gene; V was cut back by 5 bases and J by 4 bases. This CDR3 spans 14 amino acids. The V gene's germline CDR1 is MNHEY and CDR2 SMNVEV (reference sequence). Here the CDR3 DNA reads TGTGCCAGCAGTCCGGGACAGGGTATCACTGAAGCTTTCTTT. It codes for CASSPGQGITEAFF.

The chain employs TRBV18 and TRBJ2-1, with 12 bases aligning to TRBD2. In germline, CDR1 is KGHSH, CDR2 LQKENI. After removal of 6 bases from V and 7 bases from J, the junction contained 10 bases not matched to a gene. The CDR3 has 16 amino acids. The CDR3 nucleotides are TGTGCCAGCTCGTTCGGACTCGGACTAGCGGGGAATGAGCAGTTCTTC. It specifies CASSFGLGLAGNEQFF.

CDR3 sequence (DNA): TGTGCCAGTAGTGAGCGTATGAACACTGAAGCTTTCTTT. It encodes CASSERMNTEAFF. The gene calls are TRBV19 and TRBJ1-1, with no clear D. Per germline, CDR1 LNHDA and CDR2 SQIVND (reference sequence). With 5 bases removed from V and 0 bases from J, the gap between germline ends came to 7 bases. This CDR3 is built from 13 residues.

The V call is TRBV7-2, the J call TRBJ1-3; TRBD1 is a possible D gene (6 bases). CDR3 length: 18 residues. V gave up 1 base and J gave up 0 bases, with 16 bases separating them. Germline V gene lookup returns CDR1 SGHTA and CDR2 FQGNSA. The CDR3 DNA sequence: TGTGCCAGCAGCTTAGACTCCACAGGGCTCATCTCTGGAAACACCATATATTTT. This encodes CASSLDSTGLISGNTIYF.

This clone came up once. The rearrangement uses TRBV9 and TRBJ1-1; possibly TRBD1 for D (5 bases). The CDR3 sequence is 15 residues long. Trimming took 4 bases from V and 3 from J, leaving 16 bases between them. The germline V gene has CDR1 SGDLS and CDR2 YYNGEE. CDR3 sequence: CASSPEVEGHTEAFF. The CDR3 DNA reads as TGTGCCAGCAGCCCCGAGGTGGAGGGACACACTGAAGCTTTCTTT.

CDR3 DNA sequence: TGTGCCAGCAGCCTACCCCCGGACAGGGCGGAAACAGATACGCAGTATTTT. Its translation: CASSLPPDRAETDTQYF. The gene calls are TRBV7-6 and TRBJ2-3; 8 nucleotides agree with TRBD1. This CDR3 spans 17 amino acids. Trimming took 5 bases from V and 3 from J; bases not matched to a gene: 13. CDR1 and CDR2 from the germline V gene are SGHVS and FNYEAQ.

The chain uses TRBV4-1 and TRBJ2-3; no reliable D call. Trimming took 0 bases from V and 0 from J, leaving 7 bases between them. Germline V gene sequence: CDR1 MGHRA, CDR2 YSYEKL. This CDR3 spans 15 amino acids. CDR3 nucleotide sequence: TGCGCCAGCAGCCAAGAATGGCCTAGCACAGATACGCAGTATTTT. Translation: CASSQEWPSTDTQYF.

CDR3 coding DNA: TGTGCCAGCAGTGAATCCGACAGTTTCAGAGGCTACACCTTC. Translating it yields CASSESDSFRGYTF. The chain employs TRBV25-1 and TRBJ1-2; possibly TRBD1 for D (5 bases). The CDR3 has 14 residues. V was pared by 1 base and J by 8 bases, with 14 bases between. Germline assignment: CDR1 MGHDK and CDR2 SYGVNS.

This clone occurred once. This chain joins TRBV28 and TRBJ2-2; a possible D gene is TRBD1 (5 bases). The germline CDR1 and CDR2 sequences are MDHEN and SYDVKM. The CDR3 runs 14 residues. The V end was cut by 3 bases, the J end by 5 bases, with 10 bases between. The CDR3 here is CASSLGPLTGELFF. The CDR3 coding sequence is TGTGCCAGCAGTTTGGGGCCCCTAACCGGGGAGCTGTTTTTT.

V usage is TRBV5-6 and J usage is TRBJ1-2; no reliable D call. Deletions cut 0 bases from V and 1 base from J, with 7 bases between. This CDR3 region has 14 residues. Germline assignment: CDR1 SGHDT and CDR2 YYEEEE. Written as DNA, the CDR3 is TGTGCCAGCAGCTTGGGGAGGATTAACTATGGCTACACCTTC. Its translation is CASSLGRINYGYTF. The whole variable domain, remainder taken from reference TRBV5-6 and TRBJ1-2, is DAGVTQSPTHLIKTRGQQVTLRCSPKSGHDTVSWYQQALGQGPQFIFQYYEEEERQRGNFPDRFSGHQFPNYSSELNVNALLLGDSALYLCASSLGRINYGYTFGSGTRLTVV.

The rearrangement joins TRBV19 to TRBJ2-3; TRBD2 matches 7 bases. J gave up 2 bases and V 7 bases, and 18 bases lay outside the gene matches. CDR3 size: 18 residues. Germline V gives CDR1 LNHDA, CDR2 SQIVND (reference sequence). The CDR3 DNA follows: TGTGCCAGTACCGCCACATATGGGGCTAGCGGCCACACAGATACGCAGTATTTT. Amino acid sequence: CASTATYGASGHTDTQYF.

This sequence joins TRBV7-2 and TRBJ2-1; 8 bases align to TRBD1. Germline V gives CDR1 SGHTA, CDR2 FQGNSA. The CDR3 has 13 amino acids. The V gene end was trimmed by 1 base and the J gene end by 11 bases; junction bases not matched to a gene: 4. In DNA, the CDR3 is TGTGCCAGCAGCTTAGGGGGACAGGTGAAGCAGTTCTTC. Its translation is CASSLGGQVKQFF.

This sequence joins TRBV7-9 and TRBJ2-2, with 9 positions matching TRBD2. Looked up from germline, CDR1 is SEHNR and CDR2 is FQNEAQ (reference sequence). Trimming cost V 8 bases and J 4 bases; bases outside gene matches: 8. The CDR3 consists of 15 residues. DNA for the CDR3: TGTGCCAGCGGCTCACTAGCGGGCTCCACCGGGGAGCTGTTTTTT. Its translation: CASGSLAGSTGELFF.

V is TRBV19 and J is TRBJ1-2; 9 nucleotides agree with TRBD1. The V segment lost 5 bases and the J segment 3 bases; nucleotides outside the gene matches: 10. The CDR3 contains 16 residues. Germline V lookup: CDR1 LNHDA, CDR2 SQIVND (reference sequence). The CDR3 reads CASSLTGGGFDYGYTF. The CDR3 bases are TGTGCCAGTAGTCTAACAGGGGGCGGTTTTGACTATGGCTACACCTTC.

The chain joins TRBV27 to TRBJ2-5, with TRBD2 matching over 7 bases. The CDR3 spans 14 residues. Germline CDR1 reads MNHEY; CDR2 reads SMNVEV (reference sequence). J gave up 5 bases and V 5 bases, and 8 bases lay outside the gene matches. DNA of the CDR3: TGTGCCAGCAGTCCCCGGGGTAGCGGGGAGACCCAGTACTTC. It yields the protein CASSPRGSGETQYF.

The J gene is TRBJ2-1, the V gene TRBV11-2; unclear D gene. V lost 3 bases, J lost 8 bases, and 17 bases lay in between. Germline V gene lookup returns CDR1 SGHAT and CDR2 FQNNGV. This CDR3 is 15 amino acids long. In nucleotides, the CDR3 is TGTGCCAGCAGCTTGGTAGCAACCTCTTCCGATGAGCAGTTCTTC. Protein: CASSLVATSSDEQFF.